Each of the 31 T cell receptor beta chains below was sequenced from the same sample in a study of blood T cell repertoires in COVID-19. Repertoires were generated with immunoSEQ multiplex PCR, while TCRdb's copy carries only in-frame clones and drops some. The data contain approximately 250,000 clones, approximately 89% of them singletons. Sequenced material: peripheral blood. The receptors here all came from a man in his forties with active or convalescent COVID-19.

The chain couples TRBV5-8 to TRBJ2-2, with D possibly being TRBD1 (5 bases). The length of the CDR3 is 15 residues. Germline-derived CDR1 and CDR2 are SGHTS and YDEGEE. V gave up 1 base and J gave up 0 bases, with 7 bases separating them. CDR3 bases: TGTGCCAGCAGCTTGCAGGGAACGAACACCGGGGAGCTGTTTTTT. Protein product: CASSLQGTNTGELFF.

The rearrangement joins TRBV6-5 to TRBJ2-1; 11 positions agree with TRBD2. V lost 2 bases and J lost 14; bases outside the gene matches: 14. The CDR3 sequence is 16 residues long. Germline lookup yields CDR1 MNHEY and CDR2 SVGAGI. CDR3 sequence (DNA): TGTGCCAGCAGTTACCCCGGGCTAGCGGGGGGCCGAATTAAGTTCTTC. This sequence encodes CASSYPGLAGGRIKFF.

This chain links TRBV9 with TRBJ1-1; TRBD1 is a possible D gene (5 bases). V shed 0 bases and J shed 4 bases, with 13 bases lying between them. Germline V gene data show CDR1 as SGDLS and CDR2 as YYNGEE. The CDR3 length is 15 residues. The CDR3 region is CASSVGGGMRTEAFF. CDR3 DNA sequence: TGTGCCAGCAGCGTAGGTGGGGGGATGCGCACTGAAGCTTTCTTT. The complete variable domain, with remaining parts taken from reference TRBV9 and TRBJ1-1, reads DSGVTQTPKHLITATGQRVTLRCSPRSGDLSVYWYQQSLDQGLQFLIQYYNGEERAKGNILERFSAQQFPDLHSELNLSSLELGDSALYFCASSVGGGMRTEAFFGQGTRLTVV.

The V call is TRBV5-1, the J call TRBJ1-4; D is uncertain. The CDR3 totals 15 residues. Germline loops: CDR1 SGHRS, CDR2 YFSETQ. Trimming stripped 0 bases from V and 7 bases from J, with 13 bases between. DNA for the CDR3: TGCGCCAGCAGCTTGGCGGCAGTGGAGGGTGAAAAACTGTTTTTT. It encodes CASSLAAVEGEKLFF.

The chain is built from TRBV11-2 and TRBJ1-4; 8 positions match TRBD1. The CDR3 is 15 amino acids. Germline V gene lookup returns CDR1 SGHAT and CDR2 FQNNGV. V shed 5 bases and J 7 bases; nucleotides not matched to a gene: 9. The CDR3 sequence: CASSTPGQVSEKLFF. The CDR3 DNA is TGTGCCAGCAGCACACCGGGACAGGTCTCTGAAAAACTGTTTTTT.

This CDR3 reads CSASAYDTQYF. In DNA, the CDR3 is TGCAGTGCTAGCGCCTATGATACGCAGTATTTT. The rearrangement joins TRBV20-1 to TRBJ2-3; D is ambiguous. Trimming pared 3 bases from V and 6 bases from J, leaving 7 bases between. This CDR3 comprises 11 residues. CDR1 DFQATT and CDR2 SNEGSKA come from the germline V gene (reference sequence).

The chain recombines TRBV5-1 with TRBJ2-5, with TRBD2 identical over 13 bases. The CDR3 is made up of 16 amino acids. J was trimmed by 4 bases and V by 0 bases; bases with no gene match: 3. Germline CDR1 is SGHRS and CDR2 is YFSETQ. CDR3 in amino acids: CASSLGTSGGLETQYF. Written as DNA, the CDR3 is TGCGCCAGCAGCTTGGGGACTAGCGGGGGATTAGAGACCCAGTACTTC.

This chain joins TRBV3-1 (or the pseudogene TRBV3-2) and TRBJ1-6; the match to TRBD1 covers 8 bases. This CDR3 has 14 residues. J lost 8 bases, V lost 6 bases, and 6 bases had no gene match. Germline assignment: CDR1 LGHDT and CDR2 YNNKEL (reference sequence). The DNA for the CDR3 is TGTGCCAGCAGTCACAGGGGGTCGGATTCACCCCTCCACTTT. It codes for CASSHRGSDSPLHF.

CDR3 loop: CASSYSPGQQYNEQFF. As DNA, the CDR3 is TGTGCCAGCAGTTACTCTCCTGGACAGCAATACAATGAGCAGTTCTTC. This chain uses TRBV6-5 with TRBJ2-1, with D possibly matching TRBD1 (6 bases). This CDR3 has 16 residues. CDR1 and CDR2 from the germline V gene are MNHEY and SVGAGI. V was trimmed by 0 bases and J by 4 bases, leaving 13 bases between them.

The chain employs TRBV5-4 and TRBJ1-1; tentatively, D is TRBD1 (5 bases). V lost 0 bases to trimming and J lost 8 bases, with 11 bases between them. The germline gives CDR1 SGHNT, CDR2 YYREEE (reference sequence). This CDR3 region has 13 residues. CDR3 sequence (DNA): TGTGCCAGCAGCTTGGGGGGGGAAAGGGAAGCTTTCTTT. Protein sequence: CASSLGGEREAFF.

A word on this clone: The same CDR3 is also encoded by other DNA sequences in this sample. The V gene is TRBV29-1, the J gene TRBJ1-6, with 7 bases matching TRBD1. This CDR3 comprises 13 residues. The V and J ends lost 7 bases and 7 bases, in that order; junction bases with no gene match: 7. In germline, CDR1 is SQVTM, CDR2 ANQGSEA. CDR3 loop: CSASGTENSPLHF. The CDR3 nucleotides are TGCAGCGCGTCCGGGACAGAAAATTCACCCCTCCACTTT.

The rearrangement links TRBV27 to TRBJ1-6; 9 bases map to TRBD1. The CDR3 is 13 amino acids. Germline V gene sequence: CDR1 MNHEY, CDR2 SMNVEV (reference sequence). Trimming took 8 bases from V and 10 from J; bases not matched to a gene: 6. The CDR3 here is CASLGDRESPLHF. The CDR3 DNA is TGTGCCAGCCTGGGGGACAGGGAATCACCCCTCCACTTT.

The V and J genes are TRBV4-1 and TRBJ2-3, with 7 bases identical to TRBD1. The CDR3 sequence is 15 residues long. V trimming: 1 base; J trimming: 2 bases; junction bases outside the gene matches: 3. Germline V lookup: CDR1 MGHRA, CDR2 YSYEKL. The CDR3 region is CASSQGTGLTDTQYF. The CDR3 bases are TGCGCCAGCAGCCAAGGGACAGGTCTCACAGATACGCAGTATTTT.

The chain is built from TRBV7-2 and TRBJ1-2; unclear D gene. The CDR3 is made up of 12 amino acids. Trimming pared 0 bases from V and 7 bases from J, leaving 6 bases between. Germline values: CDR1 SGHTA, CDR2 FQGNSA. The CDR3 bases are TGTGCCAGCAGCTTAGCCTTCTTTGGCTACACCTTC. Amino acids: CASSLAFFGYTF.

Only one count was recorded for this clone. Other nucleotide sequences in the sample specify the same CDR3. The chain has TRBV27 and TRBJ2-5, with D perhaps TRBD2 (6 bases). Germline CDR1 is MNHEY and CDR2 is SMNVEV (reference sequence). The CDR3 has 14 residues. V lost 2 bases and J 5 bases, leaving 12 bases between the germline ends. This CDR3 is CASSLAGGGETQYF. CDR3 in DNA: TGTGCCAGCAGTTTAGCAGGTGGAGGGGAGACCCAGTACTTC.

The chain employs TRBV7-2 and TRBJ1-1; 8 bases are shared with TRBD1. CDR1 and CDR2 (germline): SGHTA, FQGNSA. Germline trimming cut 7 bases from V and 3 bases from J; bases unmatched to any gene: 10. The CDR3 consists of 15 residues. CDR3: CASKFRDRSYTEAFF. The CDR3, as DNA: TGTGCCAGCAAATTCCGGGACAGGAGCTACACTGAAGCTTTCTTT.

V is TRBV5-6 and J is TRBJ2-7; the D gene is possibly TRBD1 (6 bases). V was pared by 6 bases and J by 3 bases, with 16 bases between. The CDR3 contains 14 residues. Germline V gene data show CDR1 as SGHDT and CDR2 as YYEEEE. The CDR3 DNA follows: TGTGCCAGCAACAAGCCGGGACAAGGCTACGAGCAGTACTTC. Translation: CASNKPGQGYEQYF.

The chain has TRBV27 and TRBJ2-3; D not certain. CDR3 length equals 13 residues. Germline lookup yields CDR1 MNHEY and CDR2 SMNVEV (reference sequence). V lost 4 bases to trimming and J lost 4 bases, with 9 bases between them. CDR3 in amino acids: CASSSLPPDTQYF. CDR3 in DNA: TGTGCCAGCAGTTCCCTCCCCCCAGATACGCAGTATTTT.

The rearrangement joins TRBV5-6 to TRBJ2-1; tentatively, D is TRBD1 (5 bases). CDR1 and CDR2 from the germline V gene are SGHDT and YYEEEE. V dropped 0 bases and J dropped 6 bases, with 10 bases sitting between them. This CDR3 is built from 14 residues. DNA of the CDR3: TGTGCCAGCAGCTTGGGATCAGGGTTCAATGAGCAGTTCTTC. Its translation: CASSLGSGFNEQFF.

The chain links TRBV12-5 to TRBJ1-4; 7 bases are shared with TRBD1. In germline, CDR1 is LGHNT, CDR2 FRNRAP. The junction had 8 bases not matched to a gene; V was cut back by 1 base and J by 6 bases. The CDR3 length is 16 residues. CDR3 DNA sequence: TGTGCTAGTGGTTTGGGCTCACAGGGGTTGGATGAAAAACTGTTTTTT. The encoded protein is CASGLGSQGLDEKLFF.

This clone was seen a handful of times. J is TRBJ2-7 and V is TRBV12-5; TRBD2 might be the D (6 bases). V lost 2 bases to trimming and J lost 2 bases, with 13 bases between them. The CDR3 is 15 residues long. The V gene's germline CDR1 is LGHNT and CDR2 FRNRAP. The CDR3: CASGLRGMGAYEQYF. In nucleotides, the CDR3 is TGTGCTAGTGGTTTGCGGGGGATGGGGGCCTACGAGCAGTACTTC.

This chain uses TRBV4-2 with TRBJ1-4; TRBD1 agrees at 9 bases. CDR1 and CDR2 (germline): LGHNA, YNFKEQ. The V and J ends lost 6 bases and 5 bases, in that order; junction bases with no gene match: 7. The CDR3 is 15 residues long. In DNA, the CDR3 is TGTGCCAGCAGTCCGTCCGGGACAGGGAATGAAAAACTGTTTTTT. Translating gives CASSPSGTGNEKLFF.

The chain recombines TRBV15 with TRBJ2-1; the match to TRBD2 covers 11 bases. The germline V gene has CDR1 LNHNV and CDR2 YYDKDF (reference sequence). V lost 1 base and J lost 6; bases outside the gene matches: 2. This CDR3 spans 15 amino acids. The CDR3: CATSRGLAGPNEQFF. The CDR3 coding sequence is TGTGCCACCAGCAGAGGACTAGCGGGGCCCAATGAGCAGTTCTTC.

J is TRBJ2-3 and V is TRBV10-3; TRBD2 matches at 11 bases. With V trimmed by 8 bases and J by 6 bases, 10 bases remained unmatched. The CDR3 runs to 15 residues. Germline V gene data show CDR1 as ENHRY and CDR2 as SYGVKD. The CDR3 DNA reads TGTGCCATCCTTGCTAGCGGGGGGCCTGGCGATACGCAGTATTTT. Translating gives CAILASGGPGDTQYF.

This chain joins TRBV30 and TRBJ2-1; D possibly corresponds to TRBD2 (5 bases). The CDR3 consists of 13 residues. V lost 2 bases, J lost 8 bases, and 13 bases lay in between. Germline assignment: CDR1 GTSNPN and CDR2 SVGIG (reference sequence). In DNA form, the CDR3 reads TGTGCCTGGAGTCGAGATTTCGGGGATGAGCAGTTCTTC. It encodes CAWSRDFGDEQFF.

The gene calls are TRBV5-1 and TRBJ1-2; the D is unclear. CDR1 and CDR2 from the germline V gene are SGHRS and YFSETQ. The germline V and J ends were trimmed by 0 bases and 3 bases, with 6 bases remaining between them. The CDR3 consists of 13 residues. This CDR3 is CASSLGEYYGYTF. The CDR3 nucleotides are TGCGCCAGCAGCTTGGGAGAATACTATGGCTACACCTTC.

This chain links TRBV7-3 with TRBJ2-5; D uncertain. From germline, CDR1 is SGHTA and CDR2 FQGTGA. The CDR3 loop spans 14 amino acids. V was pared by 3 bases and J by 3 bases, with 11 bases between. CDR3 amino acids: CASSFAQWEETQYF. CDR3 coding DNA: TGTGCCAGCAGCTTCGCACAGTGGGAAGAGACCCAGTACTTC.

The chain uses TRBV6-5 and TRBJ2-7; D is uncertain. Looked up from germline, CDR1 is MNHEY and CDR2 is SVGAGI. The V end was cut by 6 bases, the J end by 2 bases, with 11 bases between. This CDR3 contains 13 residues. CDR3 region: CASSLPGTYEQYF. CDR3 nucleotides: TGTGCCAGCAGCTTGCCGGGTACCTACGAGCAGTACTTC.

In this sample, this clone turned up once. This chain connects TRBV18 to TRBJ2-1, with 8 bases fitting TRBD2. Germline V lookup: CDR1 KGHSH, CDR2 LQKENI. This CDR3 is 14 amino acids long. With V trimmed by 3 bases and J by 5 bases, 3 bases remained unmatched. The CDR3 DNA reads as TGTGCCAGCTCACCCCGGGGGGGTGACAATGAGCAGTTCTTC. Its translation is CASSPRGGDNEQFF.

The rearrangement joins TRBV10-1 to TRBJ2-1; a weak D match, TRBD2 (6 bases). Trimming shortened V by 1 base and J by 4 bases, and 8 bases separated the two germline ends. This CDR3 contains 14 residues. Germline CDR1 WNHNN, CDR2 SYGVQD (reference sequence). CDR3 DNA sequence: TGCGCCAGCAGTGAGTGGCTAGCGTACAATGAGCAGTTCTTC. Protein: CASSEWLAYNEQFF.

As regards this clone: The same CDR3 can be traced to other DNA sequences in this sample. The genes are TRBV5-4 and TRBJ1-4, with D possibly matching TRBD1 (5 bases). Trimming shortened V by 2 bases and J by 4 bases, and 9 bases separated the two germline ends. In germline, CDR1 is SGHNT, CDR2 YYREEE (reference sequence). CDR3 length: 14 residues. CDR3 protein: CASSFGQGNEKLFF. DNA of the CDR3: TGTGCCAGCAGCTTTGGTCAGGGTAATGAAAAACTGTTTTTT.